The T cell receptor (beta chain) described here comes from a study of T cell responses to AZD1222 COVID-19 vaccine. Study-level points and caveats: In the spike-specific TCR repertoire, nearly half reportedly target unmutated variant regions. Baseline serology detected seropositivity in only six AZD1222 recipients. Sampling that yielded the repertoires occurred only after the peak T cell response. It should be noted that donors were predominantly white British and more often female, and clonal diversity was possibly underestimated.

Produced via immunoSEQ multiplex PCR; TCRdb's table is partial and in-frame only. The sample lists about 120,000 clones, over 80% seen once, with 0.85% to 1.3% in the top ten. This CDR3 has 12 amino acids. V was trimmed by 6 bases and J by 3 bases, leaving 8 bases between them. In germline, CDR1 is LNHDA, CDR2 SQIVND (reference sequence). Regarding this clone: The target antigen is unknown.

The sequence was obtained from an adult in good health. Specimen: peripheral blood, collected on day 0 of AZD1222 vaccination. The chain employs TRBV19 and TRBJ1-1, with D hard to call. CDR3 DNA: TGTGCCAGTAGGTCATGGGACACTGAAGCTTTCTTT. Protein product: CASRSWDTEAFF.